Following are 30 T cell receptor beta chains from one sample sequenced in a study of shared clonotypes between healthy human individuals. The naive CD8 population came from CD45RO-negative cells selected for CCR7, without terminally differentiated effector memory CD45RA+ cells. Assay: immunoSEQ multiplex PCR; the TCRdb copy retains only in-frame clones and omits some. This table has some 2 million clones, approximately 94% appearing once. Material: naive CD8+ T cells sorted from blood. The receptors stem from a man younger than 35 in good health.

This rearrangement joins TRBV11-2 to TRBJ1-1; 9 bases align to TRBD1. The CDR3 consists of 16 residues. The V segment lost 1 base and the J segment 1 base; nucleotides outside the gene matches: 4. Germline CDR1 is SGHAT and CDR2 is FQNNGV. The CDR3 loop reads CASSLGGTGPNTEAFF. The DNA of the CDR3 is TGTGCCAGCAGCTTAGGGGGGACAGGGCCGAACACTGAAGCTTTCTTT.

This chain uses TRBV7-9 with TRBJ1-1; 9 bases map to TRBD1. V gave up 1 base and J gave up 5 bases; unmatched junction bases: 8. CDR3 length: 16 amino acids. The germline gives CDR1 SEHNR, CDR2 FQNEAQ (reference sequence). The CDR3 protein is CASSLVSTGGETEAFF. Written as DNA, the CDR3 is TGTGCCAGCAGCTTAGTTTCGACAGGGGGAGAAACTGAAGCTTTCTTT. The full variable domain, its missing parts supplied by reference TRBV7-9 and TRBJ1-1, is DTGVSQNPRHKITKRGQNVTFRCDPISEHNRLYWYRQTLGQGPEFLTYFQNEAQLEKSRLLSDRFSAERPKGSFSTLEIQRTEQGDSAMYLCASSLVSTGGETEAFFGQGTRLTVV.

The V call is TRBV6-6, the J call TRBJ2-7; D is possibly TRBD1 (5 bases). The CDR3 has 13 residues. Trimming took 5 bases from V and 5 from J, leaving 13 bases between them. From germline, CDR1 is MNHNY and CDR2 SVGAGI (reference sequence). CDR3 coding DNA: TGTGCCAGCAGTAAAACGACAGTGAACGAGCAGTACTTC. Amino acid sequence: CASSKTTVNEQYF.

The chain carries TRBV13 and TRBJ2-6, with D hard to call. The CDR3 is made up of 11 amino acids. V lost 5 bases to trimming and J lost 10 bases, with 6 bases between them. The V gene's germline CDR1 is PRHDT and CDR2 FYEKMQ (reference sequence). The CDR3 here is CASSQSNVLTF. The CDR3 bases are TGTGCCAGCAGCCAATCGAACGTCCTGACTTTC.

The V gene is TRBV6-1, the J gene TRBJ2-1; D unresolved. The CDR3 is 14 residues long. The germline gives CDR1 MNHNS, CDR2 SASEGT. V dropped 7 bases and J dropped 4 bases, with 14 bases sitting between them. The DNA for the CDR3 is TGTGCCAGCACTCTAAGACCCCGATACAATGAGCAGTTCTTC. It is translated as CASTLRPRYNEQFF.

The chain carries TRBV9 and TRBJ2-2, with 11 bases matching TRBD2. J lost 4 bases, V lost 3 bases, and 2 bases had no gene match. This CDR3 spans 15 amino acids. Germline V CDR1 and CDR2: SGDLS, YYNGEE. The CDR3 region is CASSEGTSGTGELFF. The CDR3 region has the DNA TGTGCCAGCAGCGAGGGGACTAGCGGCACCGGGGAGCTGTTTTTT.

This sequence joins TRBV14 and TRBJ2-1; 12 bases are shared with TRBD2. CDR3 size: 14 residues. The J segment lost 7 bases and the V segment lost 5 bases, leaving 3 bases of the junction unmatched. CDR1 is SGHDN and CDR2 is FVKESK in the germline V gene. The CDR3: CASSFLAGGNEQFF. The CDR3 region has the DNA TGTGCCAGCAGCTTCCTAGCGGGGGGGAATGAGCAGTTCTTC.

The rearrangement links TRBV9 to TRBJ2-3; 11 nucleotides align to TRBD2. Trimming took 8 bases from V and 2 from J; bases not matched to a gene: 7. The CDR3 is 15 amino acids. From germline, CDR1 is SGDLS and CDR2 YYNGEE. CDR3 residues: CASQPGLADTDTQYF. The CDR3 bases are TGTGCCAGTCAACCGGGACTAGCGGACACAGATACGCAGTATTTT.

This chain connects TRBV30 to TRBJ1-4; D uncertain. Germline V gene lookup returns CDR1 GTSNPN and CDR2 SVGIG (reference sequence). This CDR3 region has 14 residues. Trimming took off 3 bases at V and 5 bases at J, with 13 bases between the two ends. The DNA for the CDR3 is TGTGCCTGGAGCCCAGACCTTTCCAATGAAAAACTGTTTTTT. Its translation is CAWSPDLSNEKLFF.

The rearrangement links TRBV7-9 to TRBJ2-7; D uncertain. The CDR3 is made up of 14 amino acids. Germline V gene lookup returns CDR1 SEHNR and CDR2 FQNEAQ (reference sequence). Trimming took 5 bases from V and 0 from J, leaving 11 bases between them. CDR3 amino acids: CASSVTPSSYEQYF. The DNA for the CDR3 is TGTGCCAGCAGCGTAACACCAAGCTCCTACGAGCAGTACTTC.

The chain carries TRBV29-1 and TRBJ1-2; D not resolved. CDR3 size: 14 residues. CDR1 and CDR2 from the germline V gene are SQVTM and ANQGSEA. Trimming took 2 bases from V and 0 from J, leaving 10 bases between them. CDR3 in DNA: TGCAGCGTTGAAACCGTTAGAGCTAACTATGGCTACACCTTC. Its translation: CSVETVRANYGYTF.

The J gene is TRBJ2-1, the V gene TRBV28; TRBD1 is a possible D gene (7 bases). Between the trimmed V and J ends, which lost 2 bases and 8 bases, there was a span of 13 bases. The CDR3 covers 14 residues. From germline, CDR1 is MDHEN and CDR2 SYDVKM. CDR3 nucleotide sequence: TGTGCCAGCAGTTTACAGGGGGGTATCGATGAGCAGTTCTTC. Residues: CASSLQGGIDEQFF.

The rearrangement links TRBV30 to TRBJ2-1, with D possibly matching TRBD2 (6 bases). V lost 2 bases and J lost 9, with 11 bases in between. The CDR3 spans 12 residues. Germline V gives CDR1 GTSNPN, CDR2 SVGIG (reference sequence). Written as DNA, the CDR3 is TGTGCCTGGAGTTTGGTGGGGGGTGAGCAGTTCTTC. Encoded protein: CAWSLVGGEQFF.

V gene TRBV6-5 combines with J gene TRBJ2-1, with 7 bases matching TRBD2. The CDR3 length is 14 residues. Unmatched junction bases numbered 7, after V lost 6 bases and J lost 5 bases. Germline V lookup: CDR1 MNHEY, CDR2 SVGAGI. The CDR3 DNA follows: TGTGCCAGCAGCGGACTAGGTCGGAACAATGAGCAGTTCTTC. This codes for CASSGLGRNNEQFF.

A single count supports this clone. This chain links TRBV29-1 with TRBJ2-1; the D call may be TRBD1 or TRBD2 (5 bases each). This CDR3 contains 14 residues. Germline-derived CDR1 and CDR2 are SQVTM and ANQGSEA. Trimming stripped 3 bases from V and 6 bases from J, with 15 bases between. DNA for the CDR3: TGCAGCGTTGATTGGGCAGGGACGGGCAATGAGCAGTTCTTC. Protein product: CSVDWAGTGNEQFF.

The DNA for the CDR3 is TGTGCCAGCAGCGTAGGGCTGATCAATAGCAATCAGCCCCAGCATTTT. Its translation: CASSVGLINSNQPQHF. The gene calls are TRBV9 and TRBJ1-5, with no clear D. Trimming cost V 0 bases and J 0 bases, with 10 bases left between them. This CDR3 has 16 residues. The germline gives CDR1 SGDLS, CDR2 YYNGEE.

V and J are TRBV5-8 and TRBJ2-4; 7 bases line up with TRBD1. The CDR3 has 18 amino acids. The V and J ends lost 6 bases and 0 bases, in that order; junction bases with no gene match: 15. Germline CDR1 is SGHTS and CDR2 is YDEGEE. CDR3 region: CASNPTGSGGIAKNIQYF. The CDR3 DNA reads TGTGCCAGCAACCCGACAGGCTCAGGGGGTATAGCCAAAAACATTCAGTACTTC.

The CDR3 loop is CAISAPGASGELFF. The CDR3 DNA sequence: TGTGCCATCAGTGCCCCGGGGGCATCAGGGGAGCTGTTTTTT. The chain links TRBV10-3 to TRBJ2-2, with D perhaps assigned TRBD1 or TRBD2 (6 bases each). Trimming took off 4 bases at V and 8 bases at J, with 14 bases between the two ends. The CDR3 covers 14 residues. Germline CDR1 and CDR2: ENHRY and SYGVKD.

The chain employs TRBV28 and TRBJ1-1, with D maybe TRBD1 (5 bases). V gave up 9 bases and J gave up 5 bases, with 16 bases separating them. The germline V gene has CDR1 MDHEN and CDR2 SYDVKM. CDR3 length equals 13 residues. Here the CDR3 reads CASYWDRGTEAFF. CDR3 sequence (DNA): TGTGCCAGTTACTGGGACCGAGGGACTGAAGCTTTCTTT. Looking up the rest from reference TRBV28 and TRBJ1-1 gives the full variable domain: DVKVTQSSRYLVKRTGEKVFLECVQDMDHENMFWYRQDPGLGLRLIYFSYDVKMKEKGDIPEGYSVSREKKERFSLILESASTNQTSMYLCASYWDRGTEAFFGQGTRLTVV.

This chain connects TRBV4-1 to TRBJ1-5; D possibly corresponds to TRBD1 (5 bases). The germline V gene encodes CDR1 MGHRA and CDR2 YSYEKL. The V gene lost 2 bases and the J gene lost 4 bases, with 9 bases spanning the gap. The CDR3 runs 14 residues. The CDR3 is CASSQHDRNQPQHF. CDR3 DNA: TGCGCCAGCAGCCAACATGACAGAAATCAGCCCCAGCATTTT.

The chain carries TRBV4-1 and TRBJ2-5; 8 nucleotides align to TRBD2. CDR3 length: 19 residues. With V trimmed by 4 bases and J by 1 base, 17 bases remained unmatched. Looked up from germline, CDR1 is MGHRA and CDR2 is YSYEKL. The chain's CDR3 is CASSPSGTPGGGLQETQYF. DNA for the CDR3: TGCGCCAGCAGCCCAAGCGGGACCCCCGGGGGGGGACTCCAAGAGACCCAGTACTTC.

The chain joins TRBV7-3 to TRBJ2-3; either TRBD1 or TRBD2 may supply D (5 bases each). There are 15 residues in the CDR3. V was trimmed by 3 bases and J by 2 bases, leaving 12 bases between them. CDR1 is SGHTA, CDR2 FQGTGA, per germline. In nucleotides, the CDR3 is TGTGCCAGCAGCTTTACCGGGGCCGCCACAGATACGCAGTATTTT. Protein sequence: CASSFTGAATDTQYF. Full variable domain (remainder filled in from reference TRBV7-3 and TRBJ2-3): GAGVSQTPSNKVTEKGKYVELRCDPISGHTALYWYRQSLGQGPEFLIYFQGTGAADDSGLPNDRFFAVRPEGSVSTLKIQRTERGDSAVYLCASSFTGAATDTQYFGPGTRLTVL.

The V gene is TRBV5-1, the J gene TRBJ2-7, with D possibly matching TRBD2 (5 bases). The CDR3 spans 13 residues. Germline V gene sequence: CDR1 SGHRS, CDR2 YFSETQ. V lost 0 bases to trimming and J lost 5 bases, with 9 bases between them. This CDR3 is CASSLGGFNEQYF. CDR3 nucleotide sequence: TGCGCCAGCAGCTTGGGAGGGTTCAACGAGCAGTACTTC. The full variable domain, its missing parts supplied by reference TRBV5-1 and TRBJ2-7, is KAGVTQTPRYLIKTRGQQVTLSCSPISGHRSVSWYQQTPGQGLQFLFEYFSETQRNKGNFPGRFSGRQFSNSRSEMNVSTLELGDSALYLCASSLGGFNEQYFGPGTRLTVT.

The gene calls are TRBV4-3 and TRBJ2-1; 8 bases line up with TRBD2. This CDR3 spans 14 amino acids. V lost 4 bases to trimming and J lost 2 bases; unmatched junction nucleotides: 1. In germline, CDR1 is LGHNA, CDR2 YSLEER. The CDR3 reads CASSRGLAYNEQFF. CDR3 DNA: TGCGCCAGCAGCCGGGGACTAGCCTACAATGAGCAGTTCTTC.

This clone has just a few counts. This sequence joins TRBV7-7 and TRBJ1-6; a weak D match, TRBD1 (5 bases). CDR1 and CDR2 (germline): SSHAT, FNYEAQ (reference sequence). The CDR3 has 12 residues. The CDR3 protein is CARGAGCSPLHF. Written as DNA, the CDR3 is TGTGCTAGAGGGGCCGGGTGTTCACCCCTCCACTTT.

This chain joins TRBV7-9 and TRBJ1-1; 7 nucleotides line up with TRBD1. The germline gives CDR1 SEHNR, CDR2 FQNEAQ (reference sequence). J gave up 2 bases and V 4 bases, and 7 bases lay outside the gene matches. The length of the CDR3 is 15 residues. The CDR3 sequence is CASSSRDSLNTEAFF. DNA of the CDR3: TGTGCCAGCAGCTCTCGGGACAGTCTAAACACTGAAGCTTTCTTT.

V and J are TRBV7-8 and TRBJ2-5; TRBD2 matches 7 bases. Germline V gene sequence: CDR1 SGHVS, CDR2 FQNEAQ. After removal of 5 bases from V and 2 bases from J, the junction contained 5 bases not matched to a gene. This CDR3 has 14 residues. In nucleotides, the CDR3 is TGTGCCAGCAGCCCGGGGAGGGGACAAGAGACCCAGTACTTC. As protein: CASSPGRGQETQYF.

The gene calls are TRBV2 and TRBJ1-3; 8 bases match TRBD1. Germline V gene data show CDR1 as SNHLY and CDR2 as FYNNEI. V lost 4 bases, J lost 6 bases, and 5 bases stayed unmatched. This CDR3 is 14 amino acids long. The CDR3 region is CASSVNRGENTIYF. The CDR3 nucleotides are TGTGCCAGCAGTGTCAACAGGGGGGAAAACACCATATATTTT.

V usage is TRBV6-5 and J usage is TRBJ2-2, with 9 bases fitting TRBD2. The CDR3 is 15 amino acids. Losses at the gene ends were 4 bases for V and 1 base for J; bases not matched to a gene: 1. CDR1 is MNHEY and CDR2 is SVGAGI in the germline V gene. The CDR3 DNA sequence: TGTGCCAGCAGTTTAGCGGGGGAGAACACCGGGGAGCTGTTTTTT. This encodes CASSLAGENTGELFF.

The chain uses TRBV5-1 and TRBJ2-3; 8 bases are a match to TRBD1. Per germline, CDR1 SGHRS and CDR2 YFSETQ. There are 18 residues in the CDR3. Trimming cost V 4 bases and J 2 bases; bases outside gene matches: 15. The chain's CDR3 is CASSVFPRTGTLTDTQYF. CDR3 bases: TGCGCCAGCAGCGTATTTCCCCGGACAGGGACCCTCACAGATACGCAGTATTTT.